This section outlines one TCR beta chain sequence together with its context. The antigen is not known. Here immunoSEQ multiplex PCR was the method, and the copy in TCRdb shows in-frame clones only, minus some. The sample has over 400,000 clones, 78% seen once. These data are taken from a study of shared clonotypes between healthy human individuals. At the level of the study: Those who served as donors were two women and a few men between the ages of 18 and 49.

Trimming cost V 8 bases and J 2 bases, with 11 bases left between them. The CDR3 has 13 residues. Looked up from germline, CDR1 is SNHLY and CDR2 is FYNNEI. Overall study findings and caveats: Among donors, the sharing of clonotypes was expected to be influenced by sequencing depth. Tissue TCR repertoires likely differ from these blood-only repertoires.

What was sequenced was PBMCs. This chain uses TRBV2 with TRBJ2-3; D is tentatively TRBD1 or TRBD2 (5 bases each). This clonotype was obtained from a woman in her thirties or forties in good health. Some clones in this sample may be carry-over from other donors' samples. The CDR3 coding sequence is TGTGCCAGCCGGGGCCAAAACACAGATACGCAGTATTTT. Amino acid sequence: CASRGQNTDTQYF.